The source of this TCR beta chain is a study of T cell repertoires in cytomegalovirus infection. Study-level background: Researchers turned to recently identified HLA-C-restricted CMV epitopes as well as well-studied HLA-B-restricted ones. Matching HLA type, along with CMV infection, was indicated by public TCR beta signatures. Study outcomes and limitations: Accumulated public TCR beta family frequency recognized individuals carrying CMV together with the relevant HLA. In two of eight donors, the top clonotype was HLA-C-restricted CMV-specific.

Trimming took 5 bases from V and 0 from J, leaving 13 bases between them. The CDR3 contains 15 residues. In germline, CDR1 is SEHNR, CDR2 FQNEAQ (reference sequence). TCRdb ran MiXCR on the reads and lists one entry per CDR3 protein. The data show some 940,000 distinct CDR3 sequences, 25% to 40% seen once. There are a few counts of this clonotype. Its antigen is currently unknown. V is TRBV7-9 and J is TRBJ1-2, with D possibly matching TRBD1 (5 bases). This clonotype was sampled from a human donor in good health (CMV status not recorded). Some clones in this sample may be carry-over from other donors' samples. The sample consisted of cultured CD8+ T cells from PBMCs, taken from culture after CMV antigen stimulation. CDR3 protein: CASSQTGAPNYGYTF. The CDR3 bases are TGTGCCAGCAGCCAAACAGGAGCTCCTAACTATGGCTACACCTTC.